The entry below describes one TCR beta chain. Antigen unknown. TCRdb's table, derived via immunoSEQ multiplex PCR, lists solely in-frame clones and lacks some. Of under 80,000 clones in the sample, roughly nine tenths were seen once. This CDR3 has 13 residues. Germline V gives CDR1 SEHNR, CDR2 FQNEAQ (reference sequence). The V and J ends lost 4 bases and 0 bases respectively, with 6 bases between them. This sample stems from a study of OX40 agonist ivuxolimab in advanced cancers. Across the whole study: Dose-escalation patients had hepatocellular carcinoma, melanoma, renal cell or head and neck cancer. Eligibility admitted prior anti-PD-1, anti-PD-L1 or anti-CTLA-4 therapy; roughly 39% had some.

Study-wide results and limits: Fewer expanded clones were found on average in CD4+ than in CD8+ T cells.

This sequence joins TRBV7-9 and TRBJ1-1; D call uncertain. The sequence was obtained from an adult with an advanced solid tumor such as melanoma, head and neck, liver or kidney cancer. Sequencing used CD4+ or CD8+ T cells sorted from blood, obtained in a trial of the OX40 agonist ivuxolimab. Here the CDR3 reads CASSSTLNTEAFF. Here the CDR3 DNA reads TGTGCCAGCAGCTCCACCTTGAACACTGAAGCTTTCTTT.